The rows below give T cell receptor beta chains drawn from one sample of a study of blood T cells in healthy people across ages. TCRdb redid the calling of the 5' RACE reads with MiXCR, one entry per CDR3 protein. The data contain hundreds of thousands of distinct CDR3 sequences, 45% to 50% of them singletons. The sample was blood. The receptors originated from a woman aged 60-75 years in good health. CDR3s include the opening cysteine and the closing phenylalanine or tryptophan. A D gene is named only where the DNA matches it firmly. Not all rows give a size; the values are once, few, many and, for expanded clones, a class.

>TRBV4-1|-|-|TRBJ2-3
CASSQGPGGGGTDTQYF
TGCGCCAGCAGCCAAGGTCCTGGCGGAGGAGGAACAGATACGCAGTATTTT
>TRBV6-1|-|-|TRBJ2-1
CASSEAGQKQFF
TGTGCCAGCAGTGAAGCTGGGCAAAAGCAGTTCTTC
>TRBV4-1|few|TRBD1|TRBJ2-7
CASSQGDREYEQYF
TGCGCCAGCAGCCAGGGGGACAGGGAGTACGAGCAGTACTTC
>TRBV20-1|-|-|TRBJ2-7
CSARPPGGAYEQYF
TGCAGTGCTAGACCACCCGGGGGAGCCTACGAGCAGTACTTC
>TRBV29-1|few|TRBD1|TRBJ2-7
CSVATGDHEQYF
TGCAGCGTTGCGACAGGGGACCACGAGCAGTACTTC
>TRBV29-1|few|TRBD2|TRBJ2-2
CSVETSGRTGELFF
TGCAGCGTTGAAACTAGCGGGAGAACCGGGGAGCTGTTTTTT
>TRBV29-1|few|-|TRBJ2-5
CSQMGAQETQYF
TGCAGCCAGATGGGGGCTCAAGAGACCCAGTACTTC
>TRBV3-1|-|-|TRBJ2-7
CASSSSTGSYNEQYF
TGTGCCAGCAGCTCCTCGACAGGCTCCTACAATGAGCAGTACTTC
>TRBV7-3|-|TRBD1|TRBJ2-7
CASSSTGVADEQYF
TGTGCCAGCAGCTCGACAGGGGTTGCGGACGAGCAGTACTTC
>TRBV20-1|-|-|TRBJ1-2
CSARLTGKSYGYTF
TGCAGTGCTAGGCTTACAGGGAAGTCATATGGCTACACCTTC
>TRBV27|many|-|TRBJ2-7
CASSVSSYEQYF
TGTGCCAGCAGTGTCAGCTCCTACGAGCAGTACTTC
>TRBV4-3|-|-|TRBJ2-5
CASSQGQTQYF
TGCGCCAGCAGCCAAGGTCAGACCCAGTACTTC
>TRBV2|-|TRBD1|TRBJ2-2
CASIRDRGKSGELFF
TGTGCCAGCATTAGGGACAGGGGAAAATCCGGGGAGCTGTTTTTT
>TRBV27|-|TRBD2|TRBJ2-7
CASSRLAVDLYEQYF
TGTGCCAGCAGTCGACTAGCGGTCGATCTTTACGAGCAGTACTTC
>TRBV5-1|-|-|TRBJ2-1
CASSPRRGGNNEQFF
TGCGCCAGCAGCCCCCGGCGGGGTGGTAACAATGAGCAGTTCTTC
>TRBV4-2|few|TRBD2|TRBJ2-7
CASSPQREDYEQYF
TGTGCCAGCAGCCCTCAGCGGGAGGACTACGAGCAGTACTTC
>TRBV29-1|-|-|TRBJ1-1
CSAKRVTEAFF
TGCAGCGCTAAACGAGTGACTGAAGCTTTCTTT
>TRBV7-2|-|-|TRBJ1-1
CASSSTFSSTEAFF
TGTGCCAGCAGCTCTACTTTTTCTTCCACTGAAGCTTTCTTT
>TRBV5-6|many|TRBD1|TRBJ2-6
CASSLRTGYSGANVLTF
TGTGCCAGCAGCCTTCGGACAGGCTACTCTGGGGCCAACGTCCTGACTTTC
>TRBV18|-|TRBD1|TRBJ2-5
CASSAIQGNQETQYF
TGTGCCAGCTCAGCGATACAGGGGAACCAAGAGACCCAGTACTTC
>TRBV6-2/TRBV6-3|few|-|TRBJ2-3
CASSPRMGGDTQYF
TGTGCCAGCAGCCCAAGAATGGGAGGAGATACGCAGTATTTT
>TRBV18|few|TRBD2|TRBJ2-5
CASSPLTSDQETQYF
TGTGCCAGCTCACCCTTGACTAGCGATCAAGAGACCCAGTACTTC
>TRBV3-1|-|TRBD2|TRBJ2-1
CASSPTTETIAGDNEQFF
TGTGCCAGCAGCCCAACGACAGAAACTATAGCGGGAGACAATGAGCAGTTCTTC
>TRBV5-1|few|TRBD1|TRBJ2-7
CASSLDRGFYEQYF
TGCGCCAGCAGCCTGGACAGGGGATTCTACGAGCAGTACTTC
>TRBV29-1|-|-|TRBJ1-1
CSVEKGLTEAFF
TGCAGCGTTGAGAAGGGGTTAACTGAAGCTTTCTTT
>TRBV7-9|once|TRBD2|TRBJ2-1
CASSFLGTSGRVANNEQFF
TGTGCCAGCAGCTTTCTAGGGACTAGCGGGAGGGTGGCGAACAATGAGCAGTTCTTC
>TRBV9|-|TRBD1|TRBJ1-2
CASSSRTGGDYDYTF
TGTGCCAGCAGCTCTAGGACAGGGGGAGACTATGACTACACCTTC
>TRBV18|-|-|TRBJ2-3
CASSPGRGQTDTQYF
TGTGCCAGCTCCCCCGGACGGGGGCAAACAGATACGCAGTATTTT
>TRBV5-1|few|-|TRBJ2-5
CASSFVGTSQRETQYF
TGCGCCAGCAGCTTTGTCGGGACATCCCAGAGAGAGACCCAGTACTTC